Below, 15 T cell receptor beta chains from the same sample are listed, as sequenced in a study of quantifying T cell responses using KT2 cells. At the level of the study: cDNA was made from DNase-treated RNA using alpha and beta constant primers.

The cDNA 3' end received a ligated oligonucleotide with a UMI. An equimolar mix of RC1.1 and RC1.2 primed the beta chain across TRBC1 and TRBC2. Via MiXCR, TCRdb re-called the UMI-ligation and nested PCR reads, giving one row per CDR3 protein. The sample gives tens of thousands of distinct CDR3 sequences, 6% to 8% of which show up once; approximately 14% is in the top ten. The sample was PBMCs spiked with cells of the T cell clone KT2. These receptors were obtained from a human donor.

This clonotype was observed many times. J is TRBJ2-7 and V is TRBV6-2 or TRBV6-3; D is unresolved. Germline assignment: CDR1 MNHEY and CDR2 SVGEGT. CDR3 length: 14 residues. V was pared by 5 bases and J by 3 bases, with 14 bases between. The CDR3 region has the DNA TGTGCCAGCAGTCGTCCAGAAACCCACTACGAGCAGTACTTC. Amino acids: CASSRPETHYEQYF.

This clonotype showed up many times. J is TRBJ2-2 and V is TRBV20-1; the match to TRBD2 covers 10 bases. The CDR3 has 15 amino acids. Germline lookup yields CDR1 DFQATT and CDR2 SNEGSKA (reference sequence). V lost 2 bases to trimming and J lost 3 bases; unmatched junction nucleotides: 3. CDR3 coding DNA: TGCAGTGCTAGAAGAGGGACTAGCGACACCGGGGAGCTGTTTTTT. It yields the protein CSARRGTSDTGELFF.

The sample holds many counts of this clonotype. The gene calls are TRBV10-2 and TRBJ1-5, with 9 positions matching TRBD1. J lost 7 bases, V lost 2 bases, and 6 bases had no gene match. The germline CDR1 and CDR2 sequences are WSHSY and SAAADI. The CDR3 is 15 residues long. The CDR3 bases are TGCGCCAGCAGTGAGACAGGGGGCAGTCGACAGCCCCAGCATTTT. It codes for CASSETGGSRQPQHF.

V is TRBV11-3 and J is TRBJ2-5, with D hard to call. CDR3 length: 13 amino acids. With 5 bases removed from V and 5 bases from J, the gap between germline ends came to 12 bases. Germline lookup yields CDR1 SGHNT and CDR2 YENEEA. CDR3 in amino acids: CASSTRLEETQYF. CDR3 in DNA: TGTGCCAGCAGCACCCGACTTGAGGAGACCCAGTACTTC.

In this sample, this clonotype turned up a few times. DNA for the CDR3: TGTGCCAGCACCCCTAGGGGCGGGACAGGGGCGTCCCACGAGCAGTACTTC. Protein sequence: CASTPRGGTGASHEQYF. V is TRBV6-6 and J is TRBJ2-7, with 10 bases matching TRBD1. The CDR3 runs 17 residues. V dropped 7 bases and J dropped 5; count of bases not matched to a gene: 17. Germline V gene sequence: CDR1 MNHNY, CDR2 SVGAGI (reference sequence).

Comments on this clonotype: A much more abundant neighbour one base away suggests this may be a read error. The chain uses TRBV12-3 or TRBV12-4 and TRBJ1-2; possible D gene TRBD1, 5 bases. The CDR3 is 13 amino acids. DNA of the CDR3: TGTACCAGCAGTCTGATTCAGGGCCACGGCTACACCTTC. Translation: CTSSLIQGHGYTF.

This clonotype has just a few counts. This sequence joins TRBV25-1 and TRBJ2-5; the D is unclear. Germline assignment: CDR1 MGHDK and CDR2 SYGVNS. The V end lost 1 base, the J end lost 7 bases, and 13 bases lay between the germline ends. The CDR3 spans 14 residues. CDR3 sequence: CASSESGQEWTQYF. The CDR3 coding sequence is TGTGCCAGCAGTGAATCAGGTCAAGAGTGGACCCAGTACTTC.

The chain recombines TRBV12-3 or TRBV12-4 with TRBJ2-2; 7 nucleotides line up with TRBD1. This CDR3 spans 14 amino acids. V shed 4 bases and J 5 bases; nucleotides not matched to a gene: 4. The CDR3 nucleotides read TGTGCCAGCAGTTCGACAGGGCGGACCGGGGAGCTGTTTTTT. As protein: CASSSTGRTGELFF.

This clonotype showed up many times. The chain couples TRBV10-3 to TRBJ2-7; a weak D match, TRBD1 (6 bases). The CDR3 loop spans 13 amino acids. Germline CDR1 is ENHRY and CDR2 is SYGVKD. V dropped 8 bases and J dropped 3 bases, with 14 bases sitting between them. CDR3 DNA sequence: TGTGCCATCGGAACCGGGACATTCTACGAGCAGTACTTC. It codes for CAIGTGTFYEQYF.

As concerns this clonotype: A much larger clone sits a single nucleotide away, making a read error possible. This chain uses TRBV30 with TRBJ2-1; D gene ambiguous. The CDR3 runs 17 residues. From germline, CDR1 is GTSNPN and CDR2 SVGIG (reference sequence). V lost 6 bases and J 4 bases, leaving 25 bases between the germline ends. CDR3 protein: CACSKLSESGTYNEQFF. The CDR3 nucleotides read TGTGCCTGTTCCAAACTCTCCGAGAGTGGAACGTACAATGAGCAGTTCTTC.

A remark on this clonotype: The junction departs from germline at one end; a sequencing error may be responsible. The chain combines TRBV7-9 with TRBJ2-1; D tentatively reads TRBD1 or TRBD2 (6 bases each). From germline, CDR1 is SEHNR and CDR2 FQNEAQ (reference sequence). This CDR3 has 13 amino acids. The CDR3 reads CASSLGGAKIELF. CDR3 bases: TGTGCCAGCAGCTTAGGGGGGGCGAAGATAGAGCTCTTC. Full variable domain (missing parts from reference TRBV7-9 and TRBJ2-1): DTGVSQNPRHKITKRGQNVTFRCDPISEHNRLYWYRQTLGQGPEFLTYFQNEAQLEKSRLLSDRFSAERPKGSFSTLEIQRTEQGDSAMYLCASSLGGAKIELFGPGTRLTVL.

In this sample, this clonotype turned up many times. The rearrangement joins TRBV12-3 or TRBV12-4 to TRBJ2-7; 12 bases align to TRBD2. V lost 6 bases to trimming and J lost 2 bases; unmatched junction nucleotides: 5. This CDR3 region has 15 residues. CDR3 nucleotides: TGTGCCAGCAGCCCCCGACTAGCGGGAGCCTACGAGCAGTACTTC. Amino acids: CASSPRLAGAYEQYF.

This clonotype was found many times. The J gene is TRBJ2-1, the V gene TRBV11-2; no clear D. Germline V gene sequence: CDR1 SGHAT, CDR2 FQNNGV. Trimming removed 5 bases at V and 2 bases at J, with 7 bases between. This CDR3 has 13 amino acids. The CDR3 bases are TGTGCCAGCAGCCCCCAGGCCTACAATGAGCAGTTCTTC. Translated: CASSPQAYNEQFF.

This CDR3 reads CASSNAGRSVETQYF. The DNA for the CDR3 is TGTGCCAGCAGTAATGCAGGACGGTCGGTGGAGACCCAGTACTTC. The chain joins TRBV25-1 to TRBJ2-5; D is undetermined. Germline CDR1 is MGHDK and CDR2 is SYGVNS. Trimming cost V 5 bases and J 5 bases, with 18 bases left between them. The CDR3 has 15 amino acids.

There are many counts of this clonotype. V usage is TRBV2 and J usage is TRBJ2-3, with TRBD2 matching over 7 bases. The V gene end was trimmed by 5 bases and the J gene end by 3 bases; junction bases not matched to a gene: 14. CDR1 SNHLY and CDR2 FYNNEI come from the germline V gene. CDR3 length: 17 residues. This CDR3 is CASSKLPGRDPTDTQYF. CDR3 bases: TGTGCCAGCAGTAAACTACCGGGGAGGGATCCGACAGATACGCAGTATTTT.